Below are 28 T cell receptor beta chains sequenced from a single sample in a study of blood T cell repertoires in COVID-19. The method was immunoSEQ multiplex PCR; TCRdb's version includes in-frame clones alone and lacks a portion of them. The sample yields about 220,000 clones, roughly 80% seen once. The sequencing input was peripheral blood. These receptors were taken from a woman in her 70s with COVID-19, enrolled during active disease.

The chain joins TRBV24-1 to TRBJ2-1; a possible D gene is TRBD1 (6 bases). Between the trimmed V and J ends, which lost 6 bases and 10 bases, there was a span of 15 bases. Germline-derived CDR1 and CDR2 are KGHDR and SFDVKD. This CDR3 is 13 amino acids long. CDR3 loop: CATSPGGRREQFF. The CDR3 coding sequence is TGTGCCACCAGTCCTGGGGGCAGAAGGGAGCAGTTCTTC.

The chain carries TRBV7-6 and TRBJ1-2, with D hard to call. V dropped 1 base and J dropped 0 bases, with 9 bases sitting between them. CDR1 and CDR2 from the germline V gene are SGHVS and FNYEAQ. This CDR3 region has 15 residues. The DNA of the CDR3 is TGTGCCAGCAGCTTAGATCAGAGGGCTAACTATGGCTACACCTTC. This sequence encodes CASSLDQRANYGYTF. Full variable domain (rest looked up from reference TRBV7-6 and TRBJ1-2): GAGVSQSPRYKVTKRGQDVALRCDPISGHVSLYWYRQALGQGPEFLTYFNYEAQQDKSGLPNDRFSAERPEGSISTLTIQRTEQRDSAMYRCASSLDQRANYGYTFGSGTRLTVV.

The chain employs TRBV27 and TRBJ1-6; perhaps TRBD1 as D (5 bases). The CDR3 loop spans 15 amino acids. Germline CDR1 MNHEY, CDR2 SMNVEV (reference sequence). The V and J ends lost 10 bases and 5 bases respectively, with 18 bases between them. The CDR3 region is CAIRLGEGDNSPLHF. CDR3 DNA sequence: TGTGCCATCAGATTAGGGGAGGGAGATAATTCACCCCTCCACTTT.

The V and J genes are TRBV15 and TRBJ2-1; 7 bases are a match to TRBD1. V was clipped by 6 bases and J by 2 bases; unmatched bases: 1. Germline CDR1 and CDR2: LNHNV and YYDKDF (reference sequence). This CDR3 has 13 amino acids. The CDR3 DNA follows: TGTGCCACCAGAGGGACAGCCTACAATGAGCAGTTCTTC. It translates to CATRGTAYNEQFF.

The genes are TRBV7-2 and TRBJ2-7, with TRBD1 identical over 7 bases. With 1 base clipped from V and 0 bases from J, the junction kept 6 bases outside the gene matches. The CDR3 totals 16 residues. Germline loops: CDR1 SGHTA, CDR2 FQGNSA. The CDR3 loop reads CASSLVGTAISYEQYF. DNA of the CDR3: TGTGCCAGCAGCTTAGTTGGGACAGCAATCTCCTACGAGCAGTACTTC. Full variable domain (outside the CDR3, taken from reference TRBV7-2 and TRBJ2-7): GAGVSQSPSNKVTEKGKDVELRCDPISGHTALYWYRQSLGQGLEFLIYFQGNSAPDKSGLPSDRFSAERTGGSVSTLTIQRTQQEDSAVYLCASSLVGTAISYEQYFGPGTRLTVT.

The V call is TRBV28, the J call TRBJ2-2; 10 positions agree with TRBD1. CDR1 and CDR2 (germline): MDHEN, SYDVKM. The CDR3 runs to 15 residues. J lost 7 bases, V lost 7 bases, and 9 bases had no gene match. CDR3 protein: CASTDRQGAGGELFF. CDR3 in DNA: TGTGCCAGCACCGATCGACAGGGGGCCGGCGGGGAGCTGTTTTTT.

The V call is TRBV5-6, the J call TRBJ2-5; maybe TRBD1 (5 bases). The CDR3 sequence is 17 residues long. Germline values: CDR1 SGHDT, CDR2 YYEEEE. The V and J ends lost 1 base and 5 bases respectively, with 21 bases between them. The CDR3: CASSLTVGRAFEETQYF. The CDR3 DNA follows: TGTGCCAGCAGCTTGACAGTAGGCAGGGCTTTCGAGGAGACCCAGTACTTC.

The genes are TRBV6-2 or TRBV6-3 and TRBJ2-7; a weak D match, TRBD2 (5 bases). With 2 bases removed from V and 0 bases from J, the gap between germline ends came to 8 bases. CDR1 and CDR2 (germline): MNHEY, SVGEGT. This CDR3 is built from 14 residues. CDR3 coding DNA: TGTGCCAGCAGTTACCGGGGAACCTCCTACGAGCAGTACTTC. Protein product: CASSYRGTSYEQYF.

This rearrangement joins TRBV30 to TRBJ1-1, with D maybe TRBD1 (5 bases). Germline V gives CDR1 GTSNPN, CDR2 SVGIG (reference sequence). V gave up 7 bases and J gave up 1 base, with 13 bases separating them. The CDR3 extends over 13 amino acids. The CDR3 DNA follows: TGTGCCTCGACGGGGGTCAGGAACACTGAAGCTTTCTTT. It encodes CASTGVRNTEAFF.

The V and J genes are TRBV19 and TRBJ2-1; TRBD2 agrees at 7 bases. Per the germline V gene, CDR1 is LNHDA and CDR2 is SQIVND (reference sequence). This CDR3 has 14 amino acids. Germline trimming cut 3 bases from V and 3 bases from J; bases unmatched to any gene: 2. The CDR3 nucleotides are TGTGCCAGTAGTATGACTAGCTTCTACAATGAGCAGTTCTTC. It encodes CASSMTSFYNEQFF.

The gene calls are TRBV19 and TRBJ2-5; 10 positions agree with TRBD1. The J segment lost 5 bases and the V segment lost 5 bases, leaving 5 bases of the junction unmatched. The CDR3 length is 14 residues. CDR1 and CDR2 from the germline V gene are LNHDA and SQIVND (reference sequence). CDR3 in DNA: TGTGCCAGTAGTTCGACAGGGGGCTGGGAGACCCAGTACTTC. It specifies CASSSTGGWETQYF.

The rearrangement links TRBV28 to TRBJ2-7; TRBD1 aligns across 8 bases. Germline assignment: CDR1 MDHEN and CDR2 SYDVKM. The J segment lost 2 bases and the V segment lost 5 bases, leaving 8 bases of the junction unmatched. CDR3 length: 15 residues. CDR3 in DNA: TGTGCCAGCAGTGGGCCCTCGACAGGGGCCTACGAGCAGTACTTC. It specifies CASSGPSTGAYEQYF.

The chain employs TRBV10-3 and TRBJ1-2, with 9 bases that match TRBD1. Germline CDR1 ENHRY, CDR2 SYGVKD. J lost 3 bases, V lost 2 bases, and 4 bases had no gene match. The CDR3 is made up of 15 amino acids. The CDR3 here is CAISEGTGRDYGYTF. The CDR3 DNA reads TGTGCCATCAGTGAGGGGACAGGGAGAGACTATGGCTACACCTTC.

The CDR3 sequence: CASKRDSYNSPLHF. For the CDR3, the DNA is TGTGCCAGTAAGAGGGACTCCTATAATTCACCCCTCCACTTT. The genes are TRBV19 and TRBJ1-6, with D unresolved. The ends were cut back, 7 bases at V and 0 bases at J, with 7 bases in the middle. CDR3 length: 14 residues. Germline CDR1 reads LNHDA; CDR2 reads SQIVND (reference sequence). Full variable domain (missing parts from reference TRBV19 and TRBJ1-6): DGGITQSPKYLFRKEGQNVTLSCEQNLNHDAMYWYRQDPGQGLRLIYYSQIVNDFQKGDIAEGYSVSREKKESFPLTVTSAQKNPTAFYLCASKRDSYNSPLHFGNGTRLTVT.

The gene calls are TRBV28 and TRBJ1-2; TRBD1 matches at 8 bases. The V segment lost 5 bases and the J segment 8 bases; nucleotides outside the gene matches: 13. CDR1 and CDR2 (germline): MDHEN, SYDVKM. This CDR3 has 15 residues. The CDR3 DNA reads TGTGCCAGCAGTCCCCCCGCAGGACAGGGAGTCGGCTACACCTTC. Translating gives CASSPPAGQGVGYTF.

This sequence joins TRBV30 and TRBJ2-1; 13 nucleotides agree with TRBD2. CDR3 length: 13 residues. Germline assignment: CDR1 GTSNPN and CDR2 SVGIG (reference sequence). Trimming cost V 5 bases and J 7 bases; bases outside gene matches: 2. The CDR3 bases are TGTGCCTGGGGGACTAGCGGGGTTAATGAGCAGTTCTTC. This gives the protein CAWGTSGVNEQFF.

The chain links TRBV15 to TRBJ1-2; D is ambiguous. The germline V and J ends were trimmed by 9 bases and 7 bases, with 9 bases remaining between them. CDR3 length equals 10 residues. The germline gives CDR1 LNHNV, CDR2 YYDKDF (reference sequence). Here the CDR3 reads CATPASGYTF. The CDR3 DNA is TGTGCCACTCCTGCTAGTGGCTACACCTTC.

The CDR3 DNA reads as TGCGCCAGCAGCTCCACAGTTAGGGGGGGCGAGCAGTACTTC. Translation: CASSSTVRGGEQYF. J is TRBJ2-7 and V is TRBV5-1, with D perhaps matching TRBD2 (7 bases). Trimming cost V 3 bases and J 6 bases, with 16 bases left between them. The CDR3 extends over 14 amino acids. CDR1 and CDR2 from the germline V gene are SGHRS and YFSETQ. The full variable domain, its missing parts supplied by reference TRBV5-1 and TRBJ2-7, is KAGVTQTPRYLIKTRGQQVTLSCSPISGHRSVSWYQQTPGQGLQFLFEYFSETQRNKGNFPGRFSGRQFSNSRSEMNVSTLELGDSALYLCASSSTVRGGEQYFGPGTRLTVT.

V is TRBV3-1 (or the pseudogene TRBV3-2) and J is TRBJ2-2; the D gene is possibly TRBD1 (7 bases). The V gene's germline CDR1 is LGHDT and CDR2 YNNKEL (reference sequence). The CDR3 is made up of 15 amino acids. Trimming cost V 4 bases and J 0 bases, with 9 bases left between them. The CDR3 DNA follows: TGTGCCAGCAGCCGCGGGACAGCGAACACCGGGGAGCTGTTTTTT. Amino acid sequence: CASSRGTANTGELFF.

This clone appeared once. V is TRBV5-4 and J is TRBJ2-1; 7 bases map to TRBD1. This CDR3 is 16 amino acids long. Trimming at V came to 4 bases and at J to 9 bases, leaving 16 bases not matched to a gene. CDR1 is SGHNT, CDR2 YYREEE, per germline (reference sequence). The CDR3 here is CASSRDRQGRLGEQFF. The CDR3 DNA reads as TGTGCCAGCAGCAGAGACCGACAGGGACGATTAGGTGAGCAGTTCTTC.

This chain uses TRBV14 with TRBJ2-7, with 11 bases identical to TRBD1. Trimming removed 1 base from V and 1 base from J; junction bases left unmatched: 15. Germline V gene sequence: CDR1 SGHDN, CDR2 FVKESK. The CDR3 is 20 residues long. CDR3 protein: CASSQVFGDRGVPVSYEQYF. CDR3 DNA sequence: TGTGCCAGCAGCCAAGTGTTCGGGGACAGGGGGGTGCCCGTATCCTACGAGCAGTACTTC.

This clone was counted only a few times. The chain recombines TRBV6-1 with TRBJ2-5, with 12 positions matching TRBD2. The germline gives CDR1 MNHNS, CDR2 SASEGT. The CDR3 runs 17 residues. With 2 bases clipped from V and 3 bases from J, the junction kept 7 bases outside the gene matches. CDR3 sequence reads: CASSETASGRVKETQYF. Written as DNA, the CDR3 is TGTGCCAGCAGTGAAACGGCTAGCGGGAGGGTGAAAGAGACCCAGTACTTC.

This sequence joins TRBV24-1 and TRBJ2-1; D possibly corresponds to TRBD1 (5 bases). The CDR3 loop spans 13 amino acids. Trimming cost V 4 bases and J 6 bases, with 9 bases left between them. Germline CDR1 is KGHDR and CDR2 is SFDVKD. The CDR3 DNA follows: TGTGCCACCAGTGACCCGACAGTCAATGAGCAGTTCTTC. Translated, it gives CATSDPTVNEQFF.

This rearrangement joins TRBV12-5 to TRBJ2-7, with TRBD1 matching over 7 bases. Germline V gives CDR1 LGHNT, CDR2 FRNRAP. CDR3 length equals 17 residues. With V trimmed by 3 bases and J by 3 bases, 14 bases remained unmatched. Written as DNA, the CDR3 is TGTGCTAGTGGTTTAGTCACCGGTTCGGGACAGCTCTACGAGCAGTACTTC. This sequence encodes CASGLVTGSGQLYEQYF.

The chain has TRBV5-8 and TRBJ1-6, with 7 bases aligning to TRBD1. The V gene's germline CDR1 is SGHTS and CDR2 YDEGEE. This CDR3 comprises 15 residues. V trimming: 5 bases; J trimming: 5 bases; junction bases outside the gene matches: 7. In DNA form, the CDR3 reads TGTGCCAGCAGGGCTCCGGGACAGAATAATTCACCCCTCCACTTT. Amino acid sequence: CASRAPGQNNSPLHF.

The table lists this clone with a few counts. The chain uses TRBV9 and TRBJ1-6, with 7 bases lining up with TRBD1. From germline, CDR1 is SGDLS and CDR2 YYNGEE. The V gene end was trimmed by 0 bases and the J gene end by 8 bases; junction bases not matched to a gene: 5. The CDR3 is made up of 15 amino acids. The CDR3 DNA reads TGTGCCAGCAGCGTAGAAGGGACAGATGATTCACCCCTCCACTTT. It codes for CASSVEGTDDSPLHF.

CDR3 protein: CASSVGTSSGGYSYEQYF. In nucleotides, the CDR3 is TGTGCCAGCAGCGTAGGTACGTCTAGCGGGGGGTACTCCTACGAGCAGTACTTC. This rearrangement joins TRBV9 to TRBJ2-7; 11 nucleotides agree with TRBD2. Germline V gene data show CDR1 as SGDLS and CDR2 as YYNGEE. There are 18 residues in the CDR3. V trimming: 0 bases; J trimming: 0 bases; junction bases outside the gene matches: 8.

The chain links TRBV5-1 to TRBJ2-2, with 7 bases lining up with TRBD2. The V gene's germline CDR1 is SGHRS and CDR2 YFSETQ. CDR3 size: 13 residues. The V segment lost 5 bases and the J segment 5 bases; nucleotides outside the gene matches: 3. The CDR3: CASSFSGTGELFF. CDR3 DNA sequence: TGCGCCAGCAGTTTTAGCGGGACCGGGGAGCTGTTTTTT. Drawing the rest from reference TRBV5-1 and TRBJ2-2, the complete variable domain is KAGVTQTPRYLIKTRGQQVTLSCSPISGHRSVSWYQQTPGQGLQFLFEYFSETQRNKGNFPGRFSGRQFSNSRSEMNVSTLELGDSALYLCASSFSGTGELFFGEGSRLTVL.